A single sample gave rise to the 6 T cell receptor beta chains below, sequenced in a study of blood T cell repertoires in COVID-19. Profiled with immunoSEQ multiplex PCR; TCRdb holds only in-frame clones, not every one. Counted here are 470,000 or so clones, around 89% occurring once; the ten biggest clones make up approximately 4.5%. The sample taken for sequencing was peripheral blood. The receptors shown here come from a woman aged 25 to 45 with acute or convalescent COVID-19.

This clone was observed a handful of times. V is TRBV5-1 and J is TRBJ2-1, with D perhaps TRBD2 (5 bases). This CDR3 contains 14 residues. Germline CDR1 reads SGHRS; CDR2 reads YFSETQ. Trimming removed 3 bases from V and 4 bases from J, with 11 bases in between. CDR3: CASSSGDTYNEQFF. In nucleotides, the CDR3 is TGCGCCAGCAGCTCCGGGGATACTTACAATGAGCAGTTCTTC.

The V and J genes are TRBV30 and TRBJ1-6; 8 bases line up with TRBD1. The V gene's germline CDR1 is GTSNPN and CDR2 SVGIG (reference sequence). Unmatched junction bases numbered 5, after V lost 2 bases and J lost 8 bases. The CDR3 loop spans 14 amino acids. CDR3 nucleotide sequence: TGTGCCTGGAGTCGGACAGGGACGGATTCACCCCTCCACTTT. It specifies CAWSRTGTDSPLHF. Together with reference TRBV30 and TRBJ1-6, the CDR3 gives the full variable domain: SQTIHQWPATLVQPVGSPLSLECTVEGTSNPNLYWYRQAAGRGLQLLFYSVGIGQISSEVPQNLSASRPQDRQFILSSKKLLLSDSGFYLCAWSRTGTDSPLHFGNGTRLTVT.

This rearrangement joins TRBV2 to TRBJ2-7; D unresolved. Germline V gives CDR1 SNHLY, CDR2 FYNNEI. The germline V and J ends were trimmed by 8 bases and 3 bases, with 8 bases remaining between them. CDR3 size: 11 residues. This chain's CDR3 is CASLRSYEQYF. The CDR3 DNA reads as TGTGCCAGCCTACGGAGCTACGAGCAGTACTTC.

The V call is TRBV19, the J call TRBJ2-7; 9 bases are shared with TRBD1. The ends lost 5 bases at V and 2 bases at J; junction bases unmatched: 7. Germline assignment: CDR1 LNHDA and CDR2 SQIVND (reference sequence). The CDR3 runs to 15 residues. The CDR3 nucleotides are TGTGCCAGTAGTCGAACCGGGACAGGGACCTACGAGCAGTACTTC. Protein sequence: CASSRTGTGTYEQYF.

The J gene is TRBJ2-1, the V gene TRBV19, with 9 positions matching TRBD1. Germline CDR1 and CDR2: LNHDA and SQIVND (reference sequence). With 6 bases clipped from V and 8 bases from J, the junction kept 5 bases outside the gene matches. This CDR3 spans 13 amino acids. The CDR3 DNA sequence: TGTGCCAGTAGGGACAGGGGTCTGGATGAGCAGTTCTTC. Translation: CASRDRGLDEQFF.

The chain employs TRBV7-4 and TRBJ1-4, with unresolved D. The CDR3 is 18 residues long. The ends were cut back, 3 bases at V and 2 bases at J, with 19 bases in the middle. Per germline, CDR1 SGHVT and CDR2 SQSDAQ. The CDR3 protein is CASSLVVFTGRTNEKLFF. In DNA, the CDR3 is TGTGCCAGCAGCTTGGTTGTATTCACCGGTCGGACTAATGAAAAACTGTTTTTT.